Each of the 5 T cell receptor beta chains below was sequenced from the same sample in a study of blood T cells in healthy people across ages (dated by TCRdb to 2014 to 2015). Preparation of the library involved 5' RACE. Sequencing was performed on an Illumina HiSeq 2500. A second roughly 6 to 11 cycle PCR used a sample-barcoded 5' primer and a J-beta primer mix. The public reads were run again by TCRdb, first through fastp at Q25 and then through MiXCR, and only productive beta chains were kept. Every CDR3 protein is listed once, alongside the most common genes and DNA of its rows. This sample has hundreds of thousands of distinct CDR3 sequences in its table, and about 62% of those were observed once. The biggest ten clones account for approximately 21% of the sample. Sequencing input: blood. These receptors were taken from a man between 25 and 39 years old in good health.

The CDR3 region has the DNA TGTGCCAGCAGGGTCGTAACAGCGGGGGAGCAGTACTTC. Its translation: CASRVVTAGEQYF. The chain joins TRBV5-6 to TRBJ2-7, with 7 bases identical to TRBD2. The length of the CDR3 is 13 residues. CDR1 and CDR2 from the germline V gene are SGHDT and YYEEEE. The J segment lost 7 bases and the V segment lost 5 bases, leaving 9 bases of the junction unmatched.

This clonotype was seen repeatedly, ten times or more. This may be a read error, as it is one base from a much larger clone. V and J are TRBV5-1 and TRBJ2-1; D perhaps matches TRBD2 (6 bases). The J call could be wrong; TRBJ2-7 is a better fit for the DNA end. The CDR3 is made up of 14 amino acids. Per the germline V gene, CDR1 is SGHRS and CDR2 is YFSETQ. In DNA, the CDR3 is TGCGCCAGCAACTCGGGGGAGCCTTACAATGAGCAGTACTTC. It encodes CASNSGEPYNEQYF.

This clonotype was seen repeatedly, ten times or more. The chain employs TRBV5-4 and TRBJ2-7, with TRBD2 matching 9 bases. CDR3 length: 15 amino acids. Germline loops: CDR1 SGHNT, CDR2 YYREEE (reference sequence). The trim removed 3 bases at V and 0 bases at J, leaving 4 bases unmatched. The CDR3 DNA reads TGTGCCAGCAGCTCTGAGCGGGAGGTCTCCTACGAGCAGTACTTC. It translates to CASSSEREVSYEQYF.

V usage is TRBV20-1 and J usage is TRBJ1-6, with a weak D call TRBD1 (6 bases). The V gene's germline CDR1 is DFQATT and CDR2 SNEGSKA (reference sequence). Trimming stripped 1 base from V and 2 bases from J, with 12 bases between. The CDR3 consists of 16 residues. The CDR3 region has the DNA TGCAGTGCTAGAGGGGGGGCCCAAACCTATAATTCACCCCTCCACTTT. Protein: CSARGGAQTYNSPLHF.

The rearrangement uses TRBV11-2 and TRBJ2-7, with 9 bases aligning to TRBD2. The germline gives CDR1 SGHAT, CDR2 FQNNGV. V was clipped by 3 bases and J by 5 bases; unmatched bases: 20. The CDR3 has 19 amino acids. CDR3 nucleotide sequence: TGTGCCAGCAGCTTTTTTATCGTTGCGGGGGGGCTCCTATCGGACGAGCAGTACTTC. This sequence encodes CASSFFIVAGGLLSDEQYF.